These 24 T cell receptor beta chains were all obtained from the same sample, sequenced in a study of preoperative IRX-2 immunotherapy in early breast cancer. This table comes from immunoSEQ multiplex PCR, and its TCRdb copy is limited to in-frame clones, with some not included. The repertoire holds around 95,000 clones, with about nine tenths as singletons. Indicated treatment: preoperative locoregional IRX-2 cytokine immunotherapy. The sequenced sample was tumor tissue, obtained after IRX-2 immunotherapy. The receptors were sampled from a human donor with breast cancer.

This chain joins TRBV29-1 and TRBJ2-1, with D perhaps matching TRBD2 (6 bases). The CDR3 extends over 15 amino acids. V was pared by 7 bases and J by 10 bases, with 26 bases between. Germline values: CDR1 SQVTM, CDR2 ANQGSEA. CDR3 DNA: TGCAGCGCCGACACTCTTATCGCTAGCGCTAAGGAGCAGTTCTTC. It is translated as CSADTLIASAKEQFF.

This rearrangement joins TRBV28 to TRBJ1-2; D gene uncertain. The CDR3 length is 12 residues. Germline CDR1 MDHEN, CDR2 SYDVKM. Trimming took off 5 bases at V and 7 bases at J, with 11 bases between the two ends. CDR3 coding DNA: TGTGCCAGCAGTCTACGAAGAAGTGGCTACACCTTC. It specifies CASSLRRSGYTF.

The chain employs TRBV15 and TRBJ1-1; unclear D gene. Deletions cut 0 bases from V and 8 bases from J, with 13 bases between. This CDR3 has 14 residues. Germline values: CDR1 LNHNV, CDR2 YYDKDF (reference sequence). CDR3: CATSRDQRSVEAFF. For the CDR3, the DNA is TGTGCCACCAGCAGAGATCAGAGGAGTGTGGAAGCTTTCTTT.

This chain uses TRBV12-5 with TRBJ1-2; D is possibly TRBD1 (6 bases). CDR1 is LGHNT and CDR2 is FRNRAP in the germline V gene. V was trimmed by 1 base and J by 0 bases, leaving 15 bases between them. This CDR3 comprises 17 residues. The CDR3 protein is CASGLDGGHPSNYGYTF. The CDR3 nucleotides read TGTGCTAGTGGTTTGGATGGGGGACACCCTTCTAACTATGGCTACACCTTC.

CDR3 sequence reads: CATSRTRTRGDYTF. The CDR3 DNA follows: TGTGCCACCAGCAGGACGAGGACTAGGGGTGACTACACCTTC. The chain combines TRBV15 with TRBJ1-2, with a possible D match to TRBD1 (5 bases). The CDR3 runs 14 residues. V was clipped by 3 bases and J by 10 bases, with 18 bases between them. The germline gives CDR1 LNHNV, CDR2 YYDKDF (reference sequence).

V and J are TRBV14 and TRBJ1-1; weak D call: TRBD1 (5 bases). The CDR3 loop spans 13 amino acids. Germline V gives CDR1 SGHDN, CDR2 FVKESK. The ends were cut back, 4 bases at V and 5 bases at J, with 11 bases in the middle. The CDR3 loop is CASSRGEGTEAFF. CDR3 in DNA: TGTGCCAGCAGCCGCGGAGAGGGGACTGAAGCTTTCTTT.

This clone was found a few times. The genes are TRBV19 and TRBJ2-7; perhaps D is TRBD1 or TRBD2 (5 bases each). The CDR3 runs to 14 residues. With 1 base removed from V and 5 bases from J, the gap between germline ends came to 12 bases. Germline V lookup: CDR1 LNHDA, CDR2 SQIVND (reference sequence). The CDR3: CASSIAARGHEQYF. DNA for the CDR3: TGTGCCAGTAGTATAGCTGCGAGGGGCCACGAGCAGTACTTC.

The chain couples TRBV19 to TRBJ1-1, with 7 bases aligning to TRBD1. CDR3 size: 17 residues. V was pared by 4 bases and J by 6 bases, with 17 bases of the junction left unmatched. Germline V gives CDR1 LNHDA, CDR2 SQIVND (reference sequence). The CDR3 here is CASSTRYKDRAWAEAFF. Here the CDR3 DNA reads TGTGCCAGTAGTACTCGATACAAAGACAGGGCGTGGGCTGAAGCTTTCTTT.

V is TRBV11-3 and J is TRBJ2-5; D is perhaps TRBD1 or TRBD2 (5 bases each). The CDR3 loop spans 15 amino acids. Trimming stripped 1 base from V and 3 bases from J, with 12 bases between. CDR1 SGHNT and CDR2 YENEEA come from the germline V gene. The CDR3 DNA sequence: TGTGCCAGCAGCTTAGGTATGGGGACCGAAGAGACCCAGTACTTC. This codes for CASSLGMGTEETQYF.

The chain recombines TRBV15 with TRBJ1-1; D unresolved. V lost 1 base and J lost 6, with 12 bases in between. CDR3 length: 14 amino acids. Germline values: CDR1 LNHNV, CDR2 YYDKDF (reference sequence). For the CDR3, the DNA is TGTGCCACCAGCAGAGGGACCGGGGTCCCTGAAGCTTTCTTT. This codes for CATSRGTGVPEAFF.

This rearrangement joins TRBV5-1 to TRBJ2-7; the D gene could be TRBD1 or TRBD2 (5 bases each). Germline assignment: CDR1 SGHRS and CDR2 YFSETQ. The V gene lost 3 bases and the J gene lost 3 bases, with 13 bases spanning the gap. This CDR3 contains 14 residues. The DNA for the CDR3 is TGCGCCAGCAGCTGGGAAGGGACCGGCTACGAGCAGTACTTC. Translating it yields CASSWEGTGYEQYF.

V usage is TRBV7-6 and J usage is TRBJ2-1; D assignment may be TRBD1 or TRBD2 (5 bases each). Germline V gives CDR1 SGHVS, CDR2 FNYEAQ. CDR3 length equals 15 residues. V lost 0 bases and J 3 bases, leaving 9 bases between the germline ends. The CDR3 reads CASSLAGVGYNEQFF. CDR3 bases: TGTGCCAGCAGCTTAGCGGGGGTAGGCTACAATGAGCAGTTCTTC.

The CDR3 coding sequence is TGTGCCAGCTCACCACCTCGGACAGTCTCTGGAAACACCATATATTTT. Translated, it gives CASSPPRTVSGNTIYF. This sequence joins TRBV18 and TRBJ1-3; tentative D call: TRBD1 (6 bases). The ends were cut back, 0 bases at V and 0 bases at J, with 9 bases in the middle. The CDR3 consists of 16 residues. Germline CDR1 is KGHSH and CDR2 is LQKENI.

The chain has TRBV19 and TRBJ1-2; D is unclear. From germline, CDR1 is LNHDA and CDR2 SQIVND (reference sequence). V was clipped by 6 bases and J by 2 bases, with 4 bases between them. The CDR3 is 11 amino acids. CDR3 DNA: TGTGCCAGTAGCTCGAACTATGGCTACACCTTC. Translated: CASSSNYGYTF.

The gene calls are TRBV5-1 and TRBJ2-7, with 12 bases aligning to TRBD2. V gave up 4 bases and J gave up 9 bases; unmatched junction bases: 20. Germline CDR1 reads SGHRS; CDR2 reads YFSETQ. The CDR3 totals 18 residues. CDR3 nucleotide sequence: TGCGCCAGCAGCCCCGGGACTAGCGGGTACCAGCGTTGGGGGATGCAGTACTTC. Translated: CASSPGTSGYQRWGMQYF.

The J gene is TRBJ1-2, the V gene TRBV5-1; perhaps TRBD1 as D (5 bases). Germline V gene data show CDR1 as SGHRS and CDR2 as YFSETQ. Trimming took 3 bases from V and 1 from J, leaving 13 bases between them. CDR3 length: 15 amino acids. CDR3 DNA: TGCGCCAGCAGCTCCGGGGACCAGGTTAACTATGGCTACACCTTC. As protein: CASSSGDQVNYGYTF. Using reference TRBV5-1 and TRBJ1-2 for the parts outside the CDR3, the full variable domain is KAGVTQTPRYLIKTRGQQVTLSCSPISGHRSVSWYQQTPGQGLQFLFEYFSETQRNKGNFPGRFSGRQFSNSRSEMNVSTLELGDSALYLCASSSGDQVNYGYTFGSGTRLTVV.

The rearrangement uses TRBV29-1 and TRBJ2-4; 8 bases fit TRBD1. V shed 4 bases and J 0 bases; nucleotides not matched to a gene: 5. The germline gives CDR1 SQVTM, CDR2 ANQGSEA. CDR3 length: 15 amino acids. CDR3 amino acids: CSVAGQGLAKNIQYF. CDR3 coding DNA: TGCAGCGTTGCTGGACAGGGACTAGCCAAAAACATTCAGTACTTC.

This clone was counted once. The CDR3 region is CASSTRTGATNEKLFF. The CDR3 DNA sequence: TGTGCCAGTAGTACGCGGACGGGAGCAACTAATGAAAAACTGTTTTTT. This chain links TRBV19 with TRBJ1-4; no reliable D call. The V end was cut by 4 bases, the J end by 0 bases, with 12 bases between. The CDR3 has 16 amino acids. The germline CDR1 and CDR2 sequences are LNHDA and SQIVND (reference sequence).

The chain carries TRBV28 and TRBJ1-1; 8 positions match TRBD1. With 4 bases clipped from V and 1 base from J, the junction kept 5 bases outside the gene matches. There are 15 residues in the CDR3. Germline CDR1 and CDR2: MDHEN and SYDVKM. The CDR3 DNA sequence: TGTGCCAGCAGTTCCCAGACAGGGGAGAACACTGAAGCTTTCTTT. It yields the protein CASSSQTGENTEAFF.

The CDR3 sequence: CASSPRTVSYEQYF. In nucleotides, the CDR3 is TGCGCCAGCAGCCCGAGGACGGTCTCCTACGAGCAGTACTTC. This rearrangement joins TRBV5-1 to TRBJ2-7; no reliable D call. V lost 4 bases to trimming and J lost 0 bases, with 11 bases between them. Germline CDR1 reads SGHRS; CDR2 reads YFSETQ. This CDR3 is 14 amino acids long.

In its sample, this clone was seen a few times. The rearrangement uses TRBV19 and TRBJ2-7; D possibly corresponds to TRBD2 (7 bases). Germline loops: CDR1 LNHDA, CDR2 SQIVND (reference sequence). The CDR3 is made up of 15 amino acids. With 4 bases removed from V and 4 bases from J, the gap between germline ends came to 17 bases. The CDR3 nucleotides are TGTGCCAGTAGTAGAGGGGGAGGGCCGGTGTACGAGCAGTACTTC. It codes for CASSRGGGPVYEQYF.

J is TRBJ1-1 and V is TRBV6-7; 9 nucleotides line up with TRBD1. TRBV6-7 is recorded as an ORF, its role being uncertain. Trimming at V came to 3 bases and at J to 5 bases, leaving 7 bases not matched to a gene. This CDR3 spans 15 amino acids. The CDR3 loop reads CASSYITGGFTEAFF. CDR3 nucleotides: TGTGCCAGCAGTTATATCACAGGGGGCTTTACTGAAGCTTTCTTT.

This clone has just one count. V is TRBV29-1 and J is TRBJ1-2, with a possible D match to TRBD1 (6 bases). Trimming took 5 bases from V and 3 from J, leaving 13 bases between them. The germline V gene has CDR1 SQVTM and CDR2 ANQGSEA. This CDR3 comprises 13 residues. CDR3 coding DNA: TGCAGCGTTACACTCTACAGGGACTATGGCTACACCTTC. The encoded protein is CSVTLYRDYGYTF. The full variable domain, rest sourced from reference TRBV29-1 and TRBJ1-2, is SAVISQKPSRDICQRGTSLTIQCQVDSQVTMMFWYRQQPGQSLTLIATANQGSEATYESGFVIDKFPISRPNLTFSTLTVSNMSPEDSSIYLCSVTLYRDYGYTFGSGTRLTVV.

V and J are TRBV11-3 and TRBJ2-1; 10 bases are shared with TRBD2. After removal of 4 bases from V and 6 bases from J, the junction contained 6 bases not matched to a gene. CDR1 and CDR2 from the germline V gene are SGHNT and YENEEA. The CDR3 covers 15 residues. The CDR3 DNA follows: TGTGCCAGCAGCTCCTTAGCGGGAGGCCCCAATGAGCAGTTCTTC. This encodes CASSSLAGGPNEQFF.